This is a list of T cell receptor beta chains from one sample in a study of cytomegalovirus exposure and HLA in healthy donors. The protocol was immunoSEQ multiplex PCR, while the TCRdb copy is restricted to in-frame clones and leaves out a portion. The table includes about 120,000 clones, more than 75% detected once. The sequencing input was PBMCs. These receptors originate from a woman aged 25 to 39 in good health and CMV-seronegative. CDR3s include the opening cysteine and the closing phenylalanine or tryptophan. The order of the fields is J gene, clone size, V gene, CDR3 protein. Rows give clone size only sometimes, using once, few, many, or a class for an expanded clone.

TRBJ2-7 | NA | TRBV11-2 | CASSNRDRLMGSYEQYF
TRBJ1-4 | once | TRBV15 | CATSSGQATNEKLFF
TRBJ1-1 | NA | TRBV9 | CASSDGTGKNTEAFF
TRBJ1-5 | NA | TRBV19 | CASSISREGNQPQHF
TRBJ1-5 | NA | TRBV2 | CASSPGTVRPQHF
TRBJ1-5 | NA | TRBV6-6 | CASRQGADSNQPQHF
TRBJ2-3 | NA | TRBV7-8 | CASSLVRGGATDTQYF
TRBJ1-2 | NA | TRBV6-5 | CASSYRGQGLNYGYTF
TRBJ2-7 | NA | TRBV4-1 | CASSQLDSHEQYF
TRBJ1-4 | NA | TRBV14 | CASSQEQATNEKLFF
TRBJ2-7 | NA | TRBV5-6 | CASSLATSGVRYF
TRBJ1-5 | NA | TRBV19 | CASSGGQVPVPQHF
TRBJ1-1 | NA | TRBV29-1 | CSSAESGFMNTEAFF
TRBJ1-1 | NA | TRBV4-1 | CASSLGQGGATEAFF
TRBJ1-1 | NA | TRBV6-6 | CASSYYWNTEAFF
TRBJ1-1 | NA | TRBV19 | CASSTSARVSTEAFF
TRBJ1-2 | NA | TRBV7-2 | CASSPTPTGFNGYTF
TRBJ1-1 | NA | TRBV5-1 | CASRTGSGNPEAFF
TRBJ2-5 | once | TRBV9 | CASSVEGTSGGTGETQYF
TRBJ1-1 | NA | TRBV6-5 | CASSLKMTGNTEAFF
TRBJ1-4 | NA | TRBV5-4 | CALRGGGSELFF
TRBJ2-7 | NA | TRBV2 | CASLRLSGQGLYEQYF
TRBJ1-1 | NA | TRBV5-5 | CASSSGGGTEAFF
TRBJ2-3 | NA | TRBV7-2 | CASSLSGSTDTQYF
TRBJ1-2 | once | TRBV9 | CASSAGHRAAGYGYTF
TRBJ2-5 | NA | TRBV5-8 | CASSSGARTGGLTQYF
TRBJ2-1 | NA | TRBV19 | CASSWGGARSYNEQFF
TRBJ2-1 | NA | TRBV6-8 | CASSSRRRGPSVF
TRBJ2-1 | NA | TRBV25-1 | CASSEGGAPNNEQFF
TRBJ1-1 | NA | TRBV10-2 | CASSGQGAGTEAFF
TRBJ2-7 | NA | TRBV6-1 | CASSEVGVYEQYF
TRBJ1-1 | NA | TRBV19 | CASSISSGNTEAFF
TRBJ2-7 | few | TRBV7-9 | CASSLDNYEQYF
TRBJ2-3 | NA | TRBV11-1 | CASSSRVRDTQYF
TRBJ2-7 | NA | TRBV2 | CAGSAGQGAYEQYF
TRBJ2-7 | NA | TRBV5-1 | CASSPRTRISYEQYF
TRBJ2-2 | NA | TRBV27 | CASSLSLRNTGELFF
TRBJ2-7 | NA | TRBV21-1 | CASSRDRVDIRF
TRBJ1-1 | NA | TRBV6-6 | CASSYSGVDTEAFF
TRBJ1-3 | NA | TRBV5-1 | CASSTGPAGGSFSGNTIYF
TRBJ1-2 | NA | TRBV30 | CAWRGPGPMGGYTF
TRBJ1-2 | NA | TRBV7-9 | CASSSTGTDGYTF
TRBJ2-7 | NA | TRBV6-5 | CASGQGAELEQYF
TRBJ1-1 | few | TRBV6-1 | CASSEFLRGSTEAFF
TRBJ2-5 | NA | TRBV7-8 | CASSRAPAGGGETQYF
TRBJ2-5 | NA | TRBV14 | CASSHGPSGGNQETQYF
TRBJ2-7 | NA | TRBV7-9 | CASSLEAEMGEQYF
TRBJ2-5 | NA | TRBV2 | CASSGQGGETQYF